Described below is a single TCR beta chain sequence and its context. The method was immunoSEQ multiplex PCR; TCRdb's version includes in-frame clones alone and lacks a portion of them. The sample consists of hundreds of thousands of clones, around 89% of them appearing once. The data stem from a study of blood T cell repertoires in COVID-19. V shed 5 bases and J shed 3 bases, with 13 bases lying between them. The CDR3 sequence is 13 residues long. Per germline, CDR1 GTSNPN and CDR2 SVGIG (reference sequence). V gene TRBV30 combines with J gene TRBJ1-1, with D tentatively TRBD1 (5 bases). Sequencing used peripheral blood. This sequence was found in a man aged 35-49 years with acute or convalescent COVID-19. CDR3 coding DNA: TGTGCCTGGTACCCCGACAGATACACTGAAGCTTTCTTT. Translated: CAWYPDRYTEAFF.